The 3 T cell receptor beta chains below come from one sample, sequenced in a study of T cell responses to AZD1222 COVID-19 vaccine. The table came from immunoSEQ multiplex PCR; TCRdb's copy has only in-frame clones and leaves some out. The sample holds 65,000 to 95,000 clones, around 81% seen once. Source: peripheral blood, taken on day 0 of AZD1222 vaccination. The receptors originated from an adult in good health.

J is TRBJ2-1 and V is TRBV21-1; the table calls TRBD2, which could not be checked here. TRBV21-1 is marked as a pseudogene. CDR3 size: 23 residues. The CDR3 DNA is TGTGCCAGCAGCAAAGAAGCAGTCTGGAGAACCGGGACTAGCGGGAGCCCGCGGGATGAGCAGTTCTTC. It translates to CASSKEAVWRTGTSGSPRDEQFF.

This chain connects TRBV28 to TRBJ1-1; TRBD1 matches 8 bases. Trimming cost V 5 bases and J 4 bases; bases outside gene matches: 6. Germline CDR1 is MDHEN and CDR2 is SYDVKM. The CDR3 length is 14 residues. CDR3 nucleotide sequence: TGTGCCAGCAGTCCAGGGGGCCCTGTCACTGAAGCTTTCTTT. Its translation: CASSPGGPVTEAFF.

This rearrangement joins TRBV7-9 to TRBJ2-5, with no clear D. The CDR3 has 17 amino acids. CDR1 SEHNR and CDR2 FQNEAQ come from the germline V gene (reference sequence). Trimming stripped 0 bases from V and 3 bases from J, with 17 bases between. CDR3 protein: CASSLAYTGREKETQYF. DNA of the CDR3: TGTGCCAGCAGCTTAGCCTACACCGGGCGAGAAAAAGAGACCCAGTACTTC.